This is a list of T cell receptor beta chains from one sample in a study of blood T cell repertoires in COVID-19. Clones were sequenced by immunoSEQ multiplex PCR, and TCRdb holds only the in-frame ones, with some missing. The repertoire has approximately 250,000 clones, around nine tenths of them found once; the top ten carry roughly 4.9%. Source material: peripheral blood. These receptors originate from a woman aged 60-75 years with COVID-19, enrolled during active disease. Each CDR3 is given with its conserved first and last residue. Fields, in order: clone size, V gene, D gene, J gene, CDR3 DNA, CDR3 protein. The D gene is left open where the match is weak. Size tells how often a clone was seen (once, few, many) or the class of an expanded clone, and some rows leave it out.

abundance: .
v_gene: TRBV29-1
d_gene: TRBD1
j_gene: TRBJ1-1
CDR3nt: TGCAGCGTTGCCCTGGACAGGTTGAACACTGAAGCTTTCTTT
CDR3aa: CSVALDRLNTEAFF

abundance: .
v_gene: TRBV19
d_gene: .
j_gene: TRBJ1-1
CDR3nt: TGTGCCAGTGAACAGGGGAACACTGAAGCTTTCTTT
CDR3aa: CASEQGNTEAFF

abundance: .
v_gene: TRBV7-9
d_gene: .
j_gene: TRBJ2-3
CDR3nt: TGTGCCAGCAACAGACCTTCCAGGGGAAGCACAGATACGCAGTATTTT
CDR3aa: CASNRPSRGSTDTQYF

abundance: .
v_gene: TRBV28
d_gene: .
j_gene: TRBJ1-1
CDR3nt: TGTGCCAGCAGTTCAGGGAACACTGAAGCTTTCTTT
CDR3aa: CASSSGNTEAFF

abundance: .
v_gene: TRBV2
d_gene: .
j_gene: TRBJ2-1
CDR3nt: TGTGCCAGCAGCCGGGACATAACGAGAAATGAGCAGTTCTTC
CDR3aa: CASSRDITRNEQFF

abundance: .
v_gene: TRBV15
d_gene: TRBD1
j_gene: TRBJ1-2
CDR3nt: TGTGCCACCAGCATCCAGGGGGCGGGCTACACCTTC
CDR3aa: CATSIQGAGYTF

abundance: .
v_gene: TRBV9
d_gene: .
j_gene: TRBJ1-3
CDR3nt: TGTGCCAGCAGCGTAGAGGCGGCGAACACCATATATTTT
CDR3aa: CASSVEAANTIYF

abundance: .
v_gene: TRBV6-1
d_gene: .
j_gene: TRBJ1-4
CDR3nt: TGTGCCAGCAGTGAATCAGGCCACCGGGGTGAAAAACTGTTTTTT
CDR3aa: CASSESGHRGEKLFF

abundance: .
v_gene: TRBV5-6
d_gene: TRBD1
j_gene: TRBJ1-2
CDR3nt: TGTGCCAGCACCAAAGACAGGGGCCATGGCTACACCTTC
CDR3aa: CASTKDRGHGYTF

abundance: .
v_gene: TRBV28
d_gene: .
j_gene: TRBJ1-2
CDR3nt: TGTGCCAGCAGTTTAGATTTTTTAGAGGAACGATTAGGCGGTGCCGCTGGCTACACCTTC
CDR3aa: CASSLDFLEERLGGAAGYTF

abundance: .
v_gene: TRBV7-3
d_gene: TRBD2
j_gene: TRBJ2-5
CDR3nt: TGTGCCAGCAGCCCAAGGGGACTAGCGGGTCAGGAAGCAGAGACCCAGTACTTC
CDR3aa: CASSPRGLAGQEAETQYF

abundance: .
v_gene: TRBV25-1
d_gene: .
j_gene: TRBJ1-1
CDR3nt: TGTGCCAGCAGTGCCCCGGGGGCGGGGGGCACTGAAGCTTTCTTT
CDR3aa: CASSAPGAGGTEAFF

abundance: .
v_gene: TRBV28
d_gene: .
j_gene: TRBJ1-1
CDR3nt: TGTGCCAGCAGTATAGGCACGGGCACTGAAGCTTTCTTT
CDR3aa: CASSIGTGTEAFF

abundance: .
v_gene: TRBV5-3
d_gene: .
j_gene: TRBJ2-3
CDR3nt: TGTGCCAGAAGAGTGGGAACCTTACCTAGCGTGAGAATTACGCAGTATTTT
CDR3aa: CARRVGTLPSVRITQYF

abundance: once
v_gene: TRBV6-5
d_gene: .
j_gene: TRBJ1-2
CDR3nt: TGTGCCAGCAGCCGACAGGAATACTATGGCTACACCTTC
CDR3aa: CASSRQEYYGYTF

abundance: .
v_gene: TRBV10-3
d_gene: .
j_gene: TRBJ1-5
CDR3nt: TGTGCCATCAGTGCAGTTAGCAATCAGCCCCAGCATTTT
CDR3aa: CAISAVSNQPQHF

abundance: .
v_gene: TRBV28
d_gene: TRBD2
j_gene: TRBJ2-3
CDR3nt: TGTGCCAGCACCTTGCTAGCGGGCACAGATACGCAGTATTTT
CDR3aa: CASTLLAGTDTQYF

abundance: .
v_gene: TRBV28
d_gene: .
j_gene: TRBJ1-2
CDR3nt: TGTGCCAGCAGTCCACGGCACCAGGCCTATGGCTACACCTTC
CDR3aa: CASSPRHQAYGYTF

abundance: .
v_gene: TRBV2
d_gene: .
j_gene: TRBJ2-2
CDR3nt: TGTGCCAGCAGTGACTGGCGGACGAACACCGGGGAGCTGTTTTTT
CDR3aa: CASSDWRTNTGELFF

abundance: .
v_gene: TRBV7-2
d_gene: TRBD2
j_gene: TRBJ2-1
CDR3nt: TGTGCCAGCAGCGCAGGGACTAGCGGGAGGAGCGAGCAGTTCTTC
CDR3aa: CASSAGTSGRSEQFF

abundance: .
v_gene: TRBV15
d_gene: TRBD1
j_gene: TRBJ2-1
CDR3nt: TGTGCCACCAGCAGAGAGCCGGGGACAGGGTACAATGAGCAGTTCTTC
CDR3aa: CATSREPGTGYNEQFF

abundance: .
v_gene: TRBV11-1
d_gene: TRBD1
j_gene: TRBJ1-1
CDR3nt: TGTGCCAGCAGCTACGGGGGACAGGGTGGTATCACTGAAGCTTTCTTT
CDR3aa: CASSYGGQGGITEAFF

abundance: few
v_gene: TRBV5-1
d_gene: .
j_gene: TRBJ1-1
CDR3nt: TGCGCCAGCAGCTCGGACAACCGGTGGACTGAAGCTTTCTTT
CDR3aa: CASSSDNRWTEAFF

abundance: .
v_gene: TRBV19
d_gene: TRBD2
j_gene: TRBJ2-1
CDR3nt: TGTGCCAGTAGTATAGGACCCGGGACTAGCGAGACTGAGCAGTTCTTC
CDR3aa: CASSIGPGTSETEQFF

abundance: .
v_gene: TRBV29-1
d_gene: .
j_gene: TRBJ2-1
CDR3nt: TGCAGCGTTAAGGGGTACAATGAGCAGTTCTTC
CDR3aa: CSVKGYNEQFF

abundance: .
v_gene: TRBV19
d_gene: .
j_gene: TRBJ1-1
CDR3nt: TGTGCCAGTAGCATACTCACCAGCGGGAACACTGAAGCTTTCTTT
CDR3aa: CASSILTSGNTEAFF

abundance: .
v_gene: TRBV9
d_gene: TRBD1
j_gene: TRBJ1-3
CDR3nt: TGTGCCAGCAGCCCCGGGACAGGGGATTTGGGAAACACCATATATTTT
CDR3aa: CASSPGTGDLGNTIYF

abundance: .
v_gene: TRBV9
d_gene: .
j_gene: TRBJ2-1
CDR3nt: TGTGCCAGCAGCGCCAGAGGGTCGGCCGGGAGTTACAATGAGCAGTTCTTC
CDR3aa: CASSARGSAGSYNEQFF

abundance: .
v_gene: TRBV19
d_gene: .
j_gene: TRBJ1-6
CDR3nt: TGTGCCAGTGCCCGTGGCAGACTATATTCACCCCTCCACTTT
CDR3aa: CASARGRLYSPLHF

abundance: once
v_gene: TRBV29-1
d_gene: .
j_gene: TRBJ2-5
CDR3nt: TGCAGCGCTGGTAGAGGGAGTGTAGAGACCCAGTACTTC
CDR3aa: CSAGRGSVETQYF

abundance: .
v_gene: TRBV18
d_gene: .
j_gene: TRBJ2-2
CDR3nt: TGTGCCAGCTCACTACTAATGGGACAAAGGGACACCGGGGAGCTGTTTTTT
CDR3aa: CASSLLMGQRDTGELFF

abundance: many
v_gene: TRBV18
d_gene: TRBD2
j_gene: TRBJ2-3
CDR3nt: TGTGCCAGCTCAGCCCCGAGGCGGGAGAAGGGGGATACGCAGTATTTT
CDR3aa: CASSAPRREKGDTQYF

abundance: .
v_gene: TRBV7-3
d_gene: .
j_gene: TRBJ2-1
CDR3nt: TGTGCCAGCAGCCCCAGGGGATACAATGAGCAGTTCTTC
CDR3aa: CASSPRGYNEQFF

abundance: .
v_gene: TRBV29-1
d_gene: TRBD2
j_gene: TRBJ2-3
CDR3nt: TGCAGCGTTGAAACCCTAGCGGGAGATTTACAGTATTTT
CDR3aa: CSVETLAGDLQYF

abundance: .
v_gene: TRBV5-6
d_gene: .
j_gene: TRBJ1-1
CDR3nt: TGTGCCAGCAGCCGAATCAGGGGTGAAGCTTTCTTT
CDR3aa: CASSRIRGEAFF

abundance: .
v_gene: TRBV9
d_gene: .
j_gene: TRBJ2-7
CDR3nt: TGTGCCAGCAGCGTAGGAGGTGGAGGGCCCTACGAGCAGTACTTC
CDR3aa: CASSVGGGGPYEQYF

abundance: .
v_gene: TRBV5-1
d_gene: TRBD1
j_gene: TRBJ2-7
CDR3nt: TGCGCCAGCAGCCCAAGGGACAGCCGCTACGAGCAGTACTTC
CDR3aa: CASSPRDSRYEQYF

abundance: .
v_gene: TRBV20-1
d_gene: .
j_gene: TRBJ1-1
CDR3nt: TGCAGTGCTAGGCAGGCACACGAAGCTTTCTTT
CDR3aa: CSARQAHEAFF

abundance: .
v_gene: TRBV27
d_gene: TRBD2
j_gene: TRBJ2-7
CDR3nt: TGTGCCAGCAGTTTGCCCGGCAGCGGGAAAGGCGAGCAGTACTTC
CDR3aa: CASSLPGSGKGEQYF

abundance: .
v_gene: TRBV19
d_gene: .
j_gene: TRBJ1-3
CDR3nt: TGTGCCAGTACCCAGGACAGCGCTGGAAACACCATATATTTT
CDR3aa: CASTQDSAGNTIYF

abundance: .
v_gene: TRBV7-6
d_gene: TRBD2
j_gene: TRBJ2-1
CDR3nt: TGTGCCAGCAGCTTAGGTAGCGGGAAGGTAGATGAGCAGTTCTTC
CDR3aa: CASSLGSGKVDEQFF

abundance: once
v_gene: TRBV11-3
d_gene: .
j_gene: TRBJ1-1
CDR3nt: TGTGCCAGCAGCTTAGATCGTGTGAACACTGAAGCTTTCTTT
CDR3aa: CASSLDRVNTEAFF

abundance: once
v_gene: TRBV5-1
d_gene: TRBD2
j_gene: TRBJ2-1
CDR3nt: TGCGCCAGCGAGAGCGGGGGCGGTAGCGGGAGCAATGAGCAGTTCTTC
CDR3aa: CASESGGGSGSNEQFF

abundance: few
v_gene: TRBV15
d_gene: .
j_gene: TRBJ1-6
CDR3nt: TGTGCCACCAGCAGGACACGTAATTCACCCCTCCACTTT
CDR3aa: CATSRTRNSPLHF

abundance: once
v_gene: TRBV11-3
d_gene: .
j_gene: TRBJ2-1
CDR3nt: TGTGCCAGCAGCCAGACTAGAAATGAGCAGTTCTTC
CDR3aa: CASSQTRNEQFF

abundance: few
v_gene: TRBV6-2/TRBV6-3
d_gene: .
j_gene: TRBJ1-5
CDR3nt: TGTGCCAGCAGTTACCCGCGAGGGGGTCACGGTCAGCCCCAGCATTTT
CDR3aa: CASSYPRGGHGQPQHF

abundance: .
v_gene: TRBV10-3
d_gene: TRBD1
j_gene: TRBJ1-1
CDR3nt: TGTGCCATCAGCCAGGGGGCGAGGAACACTGAAGCTTTCTTT
CDR3aa: CAISQGARNTEAFF

abundance: .
v_gene: TRBV5-6
d_gene: .
j_gene: TRBJ2-7
CDR3nt: TGTGCCAGCAGCTTGGGGGCCCTGGCAGGGAGGTCCTACGAGCAGTACTTC
CDR3aa: CASSLGALAGRSYEQYF

abundance: .
v_gene: TRBV10-3
d_gene: .
j_gene: TRBJ1-1
CDR3nt: TGTGCCATCAGTGGCGCACCTATGAACACTGAAGCTTTCTTT
CDR3aa: CAISGAPMNTEAFF

abundance: .
v_gene: TRBV9
d_gene: .
j_gene: TRBJ2-1
CDR3nt: TGTGCCAGCAGCCCCAACCCCCCCGCGGGACGTATGGATGAGCAGTTCTTC
CDR3aa: CASSPNPPAGRMDEQFF

abundance: few
v_gene: TRBV5-8
d_gene: .
j_gene: TRBJ1-2
CDR3nt: TGTGTCAACTCGCTGGTCCGTGGCTATGGCTACACCTTC
CDR3aa: CVNSLVRGYGYTF

abundance: .
v_gene: TRBV7-9
d_gene: .
j_gene: TRBJ2-3
CDR3nt: TGTGCCAGCAGCCCCTATAGGACCAGTCAGGGAGATACGCAGTATTTT
CDR3aa: CASSPYRTSQGDTQYF

abundance: .
v_gene: TRBV28
d_gene: .
j_gene: TRBJ2-2
CDR3nt: TGTGCCAGCAGTTTAAATGGACGGGGGACCTTTTCAGCCGGGGAGCTGTTTTTT
CDR3aa: CASSLNGRGTFSAGELFF

abundance: .
v_gene: TRBV15
d_gene: .
j_gene: TRBJ2-4
CDR3nt: TGTGCCACCAGCAGAGTTCGGACAGTGGGCATTCAGTACTTC
CDR3aa: CATSRVRTVGIQYF

abundance: .
v_gene: TRBV11-2
d_gene: TRBD1
j_gene: TRBJ2-1
CDR3nt: TGTGCCAGCAGCCTAGGACAGGGGGCATCCTACAATGAGCAGTTCTTC
CDR3aa: CASSLGQGASYNEQFF

abundance: .
v_gene: TRBV5-1
d_gene: .
j_gene: TRBJ2-1
CDR3nt: TGCGCCAGCAGCTTGGGCGGGACCCGGTACTACAATGAGCAGTTCTTC
CDR3aa: CASSLGGTRYYNEQFF